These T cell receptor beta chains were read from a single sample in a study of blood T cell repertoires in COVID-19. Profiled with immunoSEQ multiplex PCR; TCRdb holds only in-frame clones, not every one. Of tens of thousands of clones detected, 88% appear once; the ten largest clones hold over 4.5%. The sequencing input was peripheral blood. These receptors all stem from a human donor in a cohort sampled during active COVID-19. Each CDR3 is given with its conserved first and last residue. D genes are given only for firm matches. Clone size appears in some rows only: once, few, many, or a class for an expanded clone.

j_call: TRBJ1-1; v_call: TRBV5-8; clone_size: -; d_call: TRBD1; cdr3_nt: TGTGCCAGCAGAACTACAGGGGGTGACACTGAAGCTTTCTTT; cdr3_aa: CASRTTGGDTEAFF
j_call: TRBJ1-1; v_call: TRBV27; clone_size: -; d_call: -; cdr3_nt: TGTGCCAGCAGTGGGGGCTCGGTCACTGAAGCTTTCTTT; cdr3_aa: CASSGGSVTEAFF
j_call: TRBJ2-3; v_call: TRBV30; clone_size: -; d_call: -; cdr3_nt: TGTGCCTGGAGTGACCCCTGGGAGAGTAGCACAGATACGCAGTATTTT; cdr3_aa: CAWSDPWESSTDTQYF
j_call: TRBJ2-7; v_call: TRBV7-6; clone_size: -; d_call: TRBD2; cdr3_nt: TGTGCCAGCAGCTTAGGAAAAGCGGGAGGGCCCTACGAGCAGTACTTC; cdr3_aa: CASSLGKAGGPYEQYF
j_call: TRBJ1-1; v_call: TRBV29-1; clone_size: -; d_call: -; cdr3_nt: TGCAGCGTTGCGGACAGTTGGGACACTGAAGCTTTCTTT; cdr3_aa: CSVADSWDTEAFF
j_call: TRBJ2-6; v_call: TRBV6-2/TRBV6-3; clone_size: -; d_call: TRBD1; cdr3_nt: TGTGCCAGCAGTCCGGACAGGGGGAACTCTGGGGCCAACGTCCTGACTTTC; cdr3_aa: CASSPDRGNSGANVLTF
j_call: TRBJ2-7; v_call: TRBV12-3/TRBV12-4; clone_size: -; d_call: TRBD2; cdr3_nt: TGTGCCAGCAGCTATGACGGGGGGTTCGAGCAGTACTTC; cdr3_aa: CASSYDGGFEQYF
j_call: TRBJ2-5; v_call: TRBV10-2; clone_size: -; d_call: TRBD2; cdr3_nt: TGCGCCAGCAGCGGGACTAGCGCGACTTGGGGAGAGACCCAGTACTTC; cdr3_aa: CASSGTSATWGETQYF
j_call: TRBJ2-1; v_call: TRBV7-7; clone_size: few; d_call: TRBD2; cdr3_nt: TGTGCCATCGGCTTGGCTAGCGGGAGATCCGTCAATGAGCAGTTCTTC; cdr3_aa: CAIGLASGRSVNEQFF
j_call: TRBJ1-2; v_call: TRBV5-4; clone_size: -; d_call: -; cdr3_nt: TGTGCCAGCAGCTTGGCCTCGGATGGCTACACCTTC; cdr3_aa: CASSLASDGYTF
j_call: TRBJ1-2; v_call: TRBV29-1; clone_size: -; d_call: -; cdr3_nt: TGCAGCGTCGGAGACAGTGGCTACACCTTC; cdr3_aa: CSVGDSGYTF
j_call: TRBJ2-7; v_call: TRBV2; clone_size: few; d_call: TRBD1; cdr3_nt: TGTGCCAGCATGGTAGAGCCGGGACAGCTCGAGCAGTACTTC; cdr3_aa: CASMVEPGQLEQYF
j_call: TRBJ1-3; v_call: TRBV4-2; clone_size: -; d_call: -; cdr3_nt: TGTGCCAGCAGCCTGTCCATCTCTGGAAACACCATATATTTT; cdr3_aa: CASSLSISGNTIYF
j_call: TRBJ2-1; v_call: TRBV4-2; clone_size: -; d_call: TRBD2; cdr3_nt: TGTGCCAGCAGTTCTGACCCCACTAGCGGGAGAGGGAATGAGCAGTTCTTC; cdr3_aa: CASSSDPTSGRGNEQFF
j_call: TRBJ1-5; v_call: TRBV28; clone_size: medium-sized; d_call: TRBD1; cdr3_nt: TGTGCCAGCAGTCCCAGGGGGCATGTACAGCCCCAGCATTTT; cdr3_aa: CASSPRGHVQPQHF
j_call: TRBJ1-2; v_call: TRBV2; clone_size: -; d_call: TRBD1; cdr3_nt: TGTGCCAGCAGTCCTGGGACAGGGAACAACTATGGCTACACCTTC; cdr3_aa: CASSPGTGNNYGYTF
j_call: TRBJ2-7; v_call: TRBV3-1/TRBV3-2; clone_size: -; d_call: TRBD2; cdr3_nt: TGTGCCAGCAGCCAAGCGCCACTAGCGGGGGTGTACGAGCAGTACTTC; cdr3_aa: CASSQAPLAGVYEQYF
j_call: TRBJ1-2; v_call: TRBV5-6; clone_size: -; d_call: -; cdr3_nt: TGTGCCAGCAGCCTCGCCACTCCCAACTATGGCTACACCTTC; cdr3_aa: CASSLATPNYGYTF
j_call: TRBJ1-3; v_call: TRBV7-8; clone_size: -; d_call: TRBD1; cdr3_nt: TGTGCCAGCAGCGGGGACAGGGGGACCGGAAACACCATATATTTT; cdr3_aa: CASSGDRGTGNTIYF
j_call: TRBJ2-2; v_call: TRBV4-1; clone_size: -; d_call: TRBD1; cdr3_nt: TGCGCCAGCAGCCAAGCTACGACAGGGGCGGGCACCGGGGAGCTGTTTTTT; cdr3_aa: CASSQATTGAGTGELFF